This T cell receptor beta chain emerged from a study of regulatory T cells in long-lasting Graves disease. Noted time point: persistent/refractory GD, antithyroid drugs over 5 years with positive TRAb. RNA isolated from PBMCs was used to make the TCR library. The authors built TCR beta libraries using iRepertoire HTBI primers and Arm-PCR of CDR3 regions. MiXCR, run by TCRdb on the multiplex PCR reads, gives a single entry per CDR3 protein. The table records roughly 490,000 distinct CDR3 sequences, 20% to 25% of them present only once. In its sample, this clonotype was seen many times. Trimming stripped 6 bases from V and 1 base from J, with 12 bases between. CDR1 is LGHNT and CDR2 is FRNRAP in the germline V gene. The CDR3 runs to 14 residues.

This material consisted of peripheral blood mononuclear cells (PBMCs), taken when the disease was refractory, from a patient treated with antithyroid drugs. The V gene is TRBV12-5, the J gene TRBJ1-2; possibly TRBD1 for D (6 bases). The clonotype comes from a female donor with Graves disease. The CDR3 sequence: CASGPDSFNYGYTF. The CDR3 DNA is TGTGCTAGTGGGCCGGACAGTTTTAACTATGGCTACACCTTC.